The rows below give T cell receptor beta chains drawn from one sample of a study of blood T cells in healthy people across ages. MiXCR, applied by TCRdb to the 5' RACE reads, yields one record per CDR3 protein. There are around 1.7 million distinct CDR3 sequences in the sample; 28% occur only once, and roughly 8.2% lies in the top ten. The specimen was blood. The source of these receptors is a woman in her 30s in good health. Both conserved end residues are part of each CDR3. D genes are given only for firm matches. The size of a clone is reported for some rows only, either as once, few or many, or as a class for expanded clones.

D,J,V,size,DNA,CDR3
TRBD2,TRBJ2-5,TRBV27,few,TGTGCCAGCAGTTTTTGGGCGGGGGGAGAGACCCAGTACTTC,CASSFWAGGETQYF
-,TRBJ1-5,TRBV12-3/TRBV12-4,many,TGTGCCAGCGCGGGGCAGGCGGTCAATCAGCCCCAGCATTTT,CASAGQAVNQPQHF
-,TRBJ1-2,TRBV7-9,-,TGTGCCAGCAGCTTGAGCCCCGGCAATGGCTACACCTTC,CASSLSPGNGYTF
TRBD2,TRBJ2-4,TRBV12-3/TRBV12-4,few,TGTGCCAGCAGTCGGGGGGGGAGACTTGACATTCAGTACTTC,CASSRGGRLDIQYF
-,TRBJ2-7,TRBV5-1,few,TGCGCCAGCAGCATAGGGACACTGGATCGGAACTACGAGCAGTACTTC,CASSIGTLDRNYEQYF
-,TRBJ2-7,TRBV12-3/TRBV12-4,-,TGTGCCAGCAGTTTATCGGCAGGTGGGTCCGAGCAGTACTTC,CASSLSAGGSEQYF
-,TRBJ2-4,TRBV4-1,many,TGCGCCAGCAGCCAAGATTTCGGCAGCGTAGCCAAAAACATTCAGTACTTC,CASSQDFGSVAKNIQYF
-,TRBJ2-7,TRBV9,many,TGTGCCAGCAGCGTAGGGCAGGCCTGGTACGAGCAGTACTTC,CASSVGQAWYEQYF
-,TRBJ2-1,TRBV20-1,-,TGCAGTGCTAGAGATCGGGACGGAGCGCGGGGCCGATTAGAGCAGTTCTTC,CSARDRDGARGRLEQFF
-,TRBJ2-1,TRBV28,-,TGTGCCAGCAGCCCCGATCGACCTTACAATGAGCAGTTCTTC,CASSPDRPYNEQFF
-,TRBJ2-7,TRBV4-3,-,TGCGCCAGCAGCCCGGATGGGGCCAGAGGCGAGCAGTACTTC,CASSPDGARGEQYF
-,TRBJ2-3,TRBV2,-,TGTGCCAGCAGACCCACTAGAGCGTTGACAGATACGCAGTATTTT,CASRPTRALTDTQYF
-,TRBJ2-5,TRBV2,-,TGTGCCAGCAGCGTCCCTGACAGGCAAGAGACCCAGTACTTC,CASSVPDRQETQYF
TRBD1,TRBJ2-1,TRBV24-1,-,TGTGCCACCAGTGACCCCGACAGGGGGGCCTCCGATGAGCAGTTCTTC,CATSDPDRGASDEQFF
-,TRBJ2-4,TRBV2,-,TGTGCCAGCAAAGAGATCGGGCAGTCGGCTACGACTCCTCAGTACTTC,CASKEIGQSATTPQYF
-,TRBJ2-6,TRBV6-2/TRBV6-3,few,TGTGCCAGCACCCCCCAAGGGGCCAACGTCCTGACTTTC,CASTPQGANVLTF
-,TRBJ2-1,TRBV2,few,TGTGCCAGCAGTGAGGTCTCCTACAATGAGCAGTTCTTC,CASSEVSYNEQFF
-,TRBJ2-1,TRBV14,once,TGTGCCAGCAGCCAAGATTACTTTAATGAGCAGTTCTTC,CASSQDYFNEQFF
-,TRBJ1-2,TRBV4-3,-,TGCGCCAGCAGCCAAGATGAGAGTAGTACCTTGGGCTACACCTTC,CASSQDESSTLGYTF
-,TRBJ2-3,TRBV10-3,many,TGTGCCACCTGGATAGGGGGAATCACAGATACGCAGTATTTT,CATWIGGITDTQYF
TRBD1,TRBJ1-4,TRBV5-5,-,TGTGCCAGCAGGCGGACAGGGGCAGCTGCAACTAATGAAAAACTGTTTTTT,CASRRTGAAATNEKLFF
-,TRBJ2-7,TRBV20-1,-,TGCAGTGCTAGACAGGACGGCTACGAGCGGTACTTC,CSARQDGYERYF
-,TRBJ1-1,TRBV20-1,-,TGCAGTGCTAGAGACAGGGCCACTGAAGCTTTCTTT,CSARDRATEAFF
TRBD2,TRBJ2-7,TRBV6-5,few,TGTGCCAGCAGTTACTCGACAGCGGGAAGTTGGGAGCAGTACTTC,CASSYSTAGSWEQYF
TRBD2,TRBJ2-7,TRBV20-1,many,TGCAGTGCTAACCCCTTGTCCTTAAGCGGGGGGCGGTACGAGCAGTACTTC,CSANPLSLSGGRYEQYF
TRBD1,TRBJ1-1,TRBV27,-,TGTGCCAGCAGTTTCCTAAATAGAGGGACAGGGGAGGGTACTGAAGCTTTCTTT,CASSFLNRGTGEGTEAFF
-,TRBJ2-5,TRBV5-1,many,TGCGCCAGCATGAAGGGGACAGAGACCCAGTACTTC,CASMKGTETQYF
TRBD1,TRBJ1-2,TRBV2,-,TGTGCCAGCAGTACCGCCCCTGGGGAAGGGGGCCATGGCTACACCTTC,CASSTAPGEGGHGYTF
-,TRBJ2-4,TRBV12-3/TRBV12-4,few,TGTGCCAGCAGTTTCCGATCTAACCCTAGTGGAAACATTCAGTACTTC,CASSFRSNPSGNIQYF
-,TRBJ2-7,TRBV20-1,-,TGCAGTGCTAGAGATCCCCTTTACAATGAGCAGTACTTC,CSARDPLYNEQYF
TRBD1,TRBJ2-1,TRBV6-5,-,TGTGCCAGCAGTTTCTGGACAGGTGAGCAGTTCTTC,CASSFWTGEQFF
TRBD1,TRBJ1-2,TRBV27,-,TGTGCCAGCAGTCCATCGCTAGACAGGGGCTATGGCTACACCTTC,CASSPSLDRGYGYTF
-,TRBJ2-1,TRBV13,few,TGTGCCAGCAGCTCATTCGTGCGGGACAATGAGCAGTTCTTC,CASSSFVRDNEQFF
-,TRBJ2-1,TRBV7-9,-,TGTGCCAGCAGCGGGGCGTCTAGTTCTGGTGAGCAGTTCTTC,CASSGASSSGEQFF
-,TRBJ1-2,TRBV5-6,-,TGTGCCAGCAGCCCCCAGGGGCAGACGAGCTATGGCTACACCTTC,CASSPQGQTSYGYTF
TRBD1,TRBJ1-2,TRBV5-1,many,TGCGCCAGCAGCTCGAACGGGACAGGGCGCTATGGCTACACCTTC,CASSSNGTGRYGYTF
-,TRBJ2-2,TRBV6-2/TRBV6-3,-,TGTGCCAGCAGTCGGATGGGTATGGACACCGGGGAGCTGTTTTTT,CASSRMGMDTGELFF
-,TRBJ2-2,TRBV6-5,few,TGTGCCGTCGAGGGCAAATACACCGGGGAGCTGTTTTTT,CAVEGKYTGELFF
-,TRBJ2-1,TRBV20-1,few,TGCAGTGCTAGTTCGCGGGTTCGCTACAATGAGCAGTTCTTC,CSASSRVRYNEQFF
-,TRBJ1-1,TRBV7-2,many,TGCGCCAGCAGCTTCGGGGGCGCGAACACTGAAGCTTTCTTT,CASSFGGANTEAFF
TRBD1,TRBJ1-2,TRBV29-1,-,TGCAGCGCCGGAGGGACAGGGTATGGCTACACCTTC,CSAGGTGYGYTF
-,TRBJ2-7,TRBV12-3/TRBV12-4,many,TGTGCCAGCAAGGATCAGGGCTACTCCTACGAGCAGTACTTC,CASKDQGYSYEQYF
TRBD1,TRBJ1-2,TRBV20-1,-,TGCAGTGCTAGACAGGGACAGGGTGATGGCTACACCTTC,CSARQGQGDGYTF
-,TRBJ1-5,TRBV4-2,-,TGTGCCAGCAGCCCCCAAAAGAATCAGCCCCAGCATTTT,CASSPQKNQPQHF
-,TRBJ2-6,TRBV12-3/TRBV12-4,-,TGTGCCAGCACAGGGGTTACTGGGGCCAACGTCCTGACTTTC,CASTGVTGANVLTF
-,TRBJ2-1,TRBV20-1,-,TGCAATGCTAGAGACAATGAGCAGTTCTTC,CNARDNEQFF
-,TRBJ2-7,TRBV5-1,-,TGCGCCAGTAAGACAGGGAGGAACGAGCAGTACTTC,CASKTGRNEQYF
-,TRBJ2-5,TRBV2,-,TGTGCCAGCAGTGAGGTCCGAGACCAAGGGACCCAGTACTTC,CASSEVRDQGTQYF
-,TRBJ1-1,TRBV19,-,TGTGCCAGTAGCCACGGGGTCGGGAGCACTGAAGCTTTCTTT,CASSHGVGSTEAFF
-,TRBJ1-1,TRBV12-3/TRBV12-4,few,TGTGCCAGCAGTTTTTCCGGGGGAGCTTTCTTT,CASSFSGGAFF
TRBD2,TRBJ2-3,TRBV11-2,-,TGTGCCAGCAGCCTCGGGACTAGCGGGGGGGCTACAGATACGCAGTATTTT,CASSLGTSGGATDTQYF
-,TRBJ1-2,TRBV12-3/TRBV12-4,few,TGTGCCAGCAGTTTACCCTACAGGGATGGCTACACCTTC,CASSLPYRDGYTF
TRBD2,TRBJ2-5,TRBV7-9,-,TGTGCCAGCAGCTTAGGGGCCGAGCGGGACTACGTGCAGTACTTC,CASSLGAERDYVQYF
TRBD2,TRBJ2-3,TRBV20-1,many,TGCAGTGCCCCAACTAGCGGGGTTGTAGATACGCAGTATTTT,CSAPTSGVVDTQYF